This TCR beta chain was documented in a study of T cells in Graves' hyperthyroidism and ophthalmopathy. Study-level information: Peripheral blood was collected at initial diagnosis, before any treatment.

What was amplified from RNA transcripts were TCR beta CDR3 regions. First-round RT-PCR targeting the TCR CDR3 was performed with the HTBI primer set. From the multiplex PCR reads, TCRdb called clonotypes with MiXCR, one entry per CDR3 protein. This sample has around 340,000 distinct CDR3 sequences, with approximately 17% found just once. Between the trimmed V and J ends, which lost 0 bases and 10 bases, there was a span of 7 bases. This CDR3 contains 13 residues. The germline V gene encodes CDR1 LGHDT and CDR2 YNNKEL (reference sequence). In this sample, this clonotype turned up many times. The source material was blood. The chain links TRBV3-1 to TRBJ1-6; D is unresolved. The sequence was collected from a woman under 40 with Graves' hyperthyroidism that later progressed to Graves' ophthalmopathy. As DNA, the CDR3 is TGTGCCAGCAGCCAAGAGGGAGGGTCACCCCTCCACTTT. Its translation is CASSQEGGSPLHF. The whole variable domain, remainder taken from reference TRBV3-1 and TRBJ1-6, is DTAVSQTPKYLVTQMGNDKSIKCEQNLGHDTMYWYKQDSKKFLKIMFSYNNKELIINETVPNRFSPKSPDKAHLNLHINSLELGDSAVYFCASSQEGGSPLHFGNGTRLTVT.